This T cell receptor (beta chain) was documented in a study of beta chain features in type 1 diabetes. TCRB transcripts that were expressed got sequenced, as all of the isolated RNA had been reverse transcribed. Profiling relied on immunoSEQ multiplex PCR, and the TCRdb table lists in-frame clones only, not all of them. Of under 300,000 clones in the sample, 27% were seen once. CDR1 SQVTM and CDR2 ANQGSEA come from the germline V gene. V was shortened by 6 bases and J by 1 base, with 14 bases between the two germline ends. The CDR3 consists of 14 residues. Researchers reported sorting CD4+ naive, central memory, regulatory and stem cell-like memory cells via CD45RO/CCR7/CD25/CD127/CD95/CD27. This clone has just a few counts.

The rearrangement uses TRBV29-1 and TRBJ2-3; tentatively, D is TRBD1 or TRBD2 (6 bases each). The specimen sequenced was central memory CD4+ T cells from blood. This clonotype originated in a man aged 25 to 45 in good health. The CDR3 loop reads CSVVTGAGTDTQYF. The CDR3 DNA reads as TGCAGCGTCGTGACGGGGGCTGGCACAGATACGCAGTATTTT.